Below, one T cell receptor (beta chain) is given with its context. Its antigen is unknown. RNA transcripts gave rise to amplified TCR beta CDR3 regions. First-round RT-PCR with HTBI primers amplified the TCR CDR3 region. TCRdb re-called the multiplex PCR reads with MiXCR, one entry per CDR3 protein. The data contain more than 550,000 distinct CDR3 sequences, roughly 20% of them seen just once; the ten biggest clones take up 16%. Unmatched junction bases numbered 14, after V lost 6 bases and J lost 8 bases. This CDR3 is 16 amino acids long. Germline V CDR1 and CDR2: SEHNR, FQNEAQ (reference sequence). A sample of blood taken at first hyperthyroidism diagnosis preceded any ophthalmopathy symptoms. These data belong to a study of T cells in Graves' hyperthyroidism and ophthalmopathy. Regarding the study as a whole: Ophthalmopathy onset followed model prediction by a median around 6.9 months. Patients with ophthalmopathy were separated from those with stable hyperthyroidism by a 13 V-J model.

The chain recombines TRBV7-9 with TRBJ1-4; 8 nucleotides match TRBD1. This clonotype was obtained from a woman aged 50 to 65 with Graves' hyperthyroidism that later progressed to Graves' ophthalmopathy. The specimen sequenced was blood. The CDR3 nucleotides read TGTGCCAGCAGTCCCGCCCCAGGGGGCGCCTCCGAAAAACTGTTTTTT. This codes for CASSPAPGGASEKLFF.